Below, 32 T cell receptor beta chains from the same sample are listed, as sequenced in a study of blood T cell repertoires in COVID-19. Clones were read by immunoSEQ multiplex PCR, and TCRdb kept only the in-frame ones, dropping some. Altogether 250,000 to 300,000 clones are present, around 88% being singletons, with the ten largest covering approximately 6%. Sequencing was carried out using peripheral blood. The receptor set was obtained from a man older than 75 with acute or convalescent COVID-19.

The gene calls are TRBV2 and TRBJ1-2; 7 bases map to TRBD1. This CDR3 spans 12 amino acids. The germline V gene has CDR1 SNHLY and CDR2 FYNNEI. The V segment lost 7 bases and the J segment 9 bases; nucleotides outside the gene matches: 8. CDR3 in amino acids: CASIPTGRSYTF. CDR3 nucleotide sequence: TGTGCCAGCATCCCGACAGGGAGAAGCTACACCTTC.

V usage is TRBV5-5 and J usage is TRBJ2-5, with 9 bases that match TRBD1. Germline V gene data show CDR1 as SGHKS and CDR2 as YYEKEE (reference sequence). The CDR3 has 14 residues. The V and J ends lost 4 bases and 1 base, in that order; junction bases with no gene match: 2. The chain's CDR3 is CASSPGQGQETQYF. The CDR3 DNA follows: TGTGCCAGCAGCCCGGGACAGGGCCAAGAGACCCAGTACTTC.

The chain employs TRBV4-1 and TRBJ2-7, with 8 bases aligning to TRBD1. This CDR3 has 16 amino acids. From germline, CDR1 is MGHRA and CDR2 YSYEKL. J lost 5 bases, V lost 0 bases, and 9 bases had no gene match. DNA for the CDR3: TGCGCCAGCAGCCAAGAAAGGGCAGGGGGCTGGGACGAGCAGTACTTC. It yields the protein CASSQERAGGWDEQYF.

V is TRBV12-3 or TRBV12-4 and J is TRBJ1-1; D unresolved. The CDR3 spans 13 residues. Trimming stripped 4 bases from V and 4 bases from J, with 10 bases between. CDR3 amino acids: CASSWAGATEAFF. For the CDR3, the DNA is TGTGCCAGCAGTTGGGCGGGAGCCACTGAAGCTTTCTTT.

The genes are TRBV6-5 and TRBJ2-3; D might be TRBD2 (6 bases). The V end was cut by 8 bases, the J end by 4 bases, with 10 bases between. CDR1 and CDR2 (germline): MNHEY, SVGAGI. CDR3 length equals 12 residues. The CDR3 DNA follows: TGTGCCAGCGGGAGGAAGGCAGATACGCAGTATTTT. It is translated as CASGRKADTQYF.

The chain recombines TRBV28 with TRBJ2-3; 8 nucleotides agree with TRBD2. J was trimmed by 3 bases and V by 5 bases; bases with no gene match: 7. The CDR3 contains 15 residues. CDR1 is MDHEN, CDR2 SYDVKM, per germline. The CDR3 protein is CASSGAGAYTDTQYF. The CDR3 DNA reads TGTGCCAGCAGTGGAGCGGGAGCTTATACAGATACGCAGTATTTT. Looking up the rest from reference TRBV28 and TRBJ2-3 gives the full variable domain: DVKVTQSSRYLVKRTGEKVFLECVQDMDHENMFWYRQDPGLGLRLIYFSYDVKMKEKGDIPEGYSVSREKKERFSLILESASTNQTSMYLCASSGAGAYTDTQYFGPGTRLTVL.

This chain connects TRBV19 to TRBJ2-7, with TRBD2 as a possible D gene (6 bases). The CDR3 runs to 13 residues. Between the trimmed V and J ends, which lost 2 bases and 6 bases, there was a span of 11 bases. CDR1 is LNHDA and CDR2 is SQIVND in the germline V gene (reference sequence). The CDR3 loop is CASSISSGGEQYF. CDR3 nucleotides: TGTGCCAGTAGTATAAGTTCCGGGGGCGAGCAGTACTTC.

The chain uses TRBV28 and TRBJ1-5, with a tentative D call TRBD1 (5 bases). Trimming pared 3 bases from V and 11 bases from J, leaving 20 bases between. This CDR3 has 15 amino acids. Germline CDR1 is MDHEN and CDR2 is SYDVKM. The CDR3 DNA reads TGTGCCAGCAGTTTCATGGAAGGGGCCGGAGGGTCCCAGCATTTT. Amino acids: CASSFMEGAGGSQHF.

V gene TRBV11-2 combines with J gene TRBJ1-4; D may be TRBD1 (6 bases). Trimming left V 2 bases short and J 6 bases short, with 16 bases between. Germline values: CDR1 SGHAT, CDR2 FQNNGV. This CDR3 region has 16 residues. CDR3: CASSLSRTVSYEKLFF. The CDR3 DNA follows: TGTGCCAGCAGCTTAAGTAGGACAGTCTCATATGAAAAACTGTTTTTT.

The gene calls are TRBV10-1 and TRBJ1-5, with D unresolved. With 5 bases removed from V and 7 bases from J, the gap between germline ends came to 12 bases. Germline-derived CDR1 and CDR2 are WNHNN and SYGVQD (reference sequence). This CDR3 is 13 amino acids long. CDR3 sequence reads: CASSPQAGQPQHF. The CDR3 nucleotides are TGCGCCAGCAGTCCCCAGGCAGGACAGCCCCAGCATTTT.

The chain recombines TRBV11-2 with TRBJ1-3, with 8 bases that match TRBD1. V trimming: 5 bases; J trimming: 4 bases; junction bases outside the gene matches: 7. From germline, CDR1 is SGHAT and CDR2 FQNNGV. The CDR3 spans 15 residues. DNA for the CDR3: TGTGCCAGCAGCCCCCGACAGGGGACAGGAAACACCATATATTTT. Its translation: CASSPRQGTGNTIYF.

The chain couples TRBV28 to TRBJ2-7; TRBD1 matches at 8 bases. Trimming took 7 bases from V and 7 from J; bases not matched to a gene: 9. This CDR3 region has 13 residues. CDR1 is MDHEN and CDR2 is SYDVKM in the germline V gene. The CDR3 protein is CASINQGAREQYF. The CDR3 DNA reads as TGTGCCAGCATAAACCAGGGGGCGAGAGAGCAGTACTTC. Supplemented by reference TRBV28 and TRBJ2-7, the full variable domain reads DVKVTQSSRYLVKRTGEKVFLECVQDMDHENMFWYRQDPGLGLRLIYFSYDVKMKEKGDIPEGYSVSREKKERFSLILESASTNQTSMYLCASINQGAREQYFGPGTRLTVT.

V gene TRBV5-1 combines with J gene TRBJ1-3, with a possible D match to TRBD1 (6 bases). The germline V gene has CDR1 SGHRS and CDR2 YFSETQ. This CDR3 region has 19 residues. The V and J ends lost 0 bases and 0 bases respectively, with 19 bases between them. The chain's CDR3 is CASSLVPGQSGPSGNTIYF. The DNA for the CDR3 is TGCGCCAGCAGCTTGGTCCCCGGACAGAGTGGGCCCTCTGGAAACACCATATATTTT.

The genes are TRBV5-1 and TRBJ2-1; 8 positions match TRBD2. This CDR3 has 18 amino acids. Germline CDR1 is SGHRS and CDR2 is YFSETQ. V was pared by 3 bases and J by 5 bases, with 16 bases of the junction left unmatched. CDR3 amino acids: CASSSWTSPSLYDNEQFF. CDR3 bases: TGCGCCAGCAGCTCATGGACTAGCCCATCCCTCTACGACAATGAGCAGTTCTTC.

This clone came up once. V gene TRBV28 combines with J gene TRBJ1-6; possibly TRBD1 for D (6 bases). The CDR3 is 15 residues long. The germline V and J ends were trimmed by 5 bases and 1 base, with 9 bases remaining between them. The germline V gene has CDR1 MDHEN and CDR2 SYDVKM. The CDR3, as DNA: TGTGCCAGCAGTCGCAGGGGTTCCTATAATTCACCCCTCCACTTT. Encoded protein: CASSRRGSYNSPLHF.

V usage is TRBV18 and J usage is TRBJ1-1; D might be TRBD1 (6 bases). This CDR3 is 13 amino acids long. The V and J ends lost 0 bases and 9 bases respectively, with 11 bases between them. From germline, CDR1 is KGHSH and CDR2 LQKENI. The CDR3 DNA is TGTGCCAGCTCACCACCCGAGGGGGGGCAAGCTTTCTTT. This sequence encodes CASSPPEGGQAFF.

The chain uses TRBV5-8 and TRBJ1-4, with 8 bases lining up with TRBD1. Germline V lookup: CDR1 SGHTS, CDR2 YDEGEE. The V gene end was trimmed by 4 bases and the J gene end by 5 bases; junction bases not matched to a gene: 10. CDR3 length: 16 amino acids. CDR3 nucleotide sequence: TGTGCCAGCAGCGAACCCGGGACAGGAGTAAATGAAAAACTGTTTTTT. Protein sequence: CASSEPGTGVNEKLFF.

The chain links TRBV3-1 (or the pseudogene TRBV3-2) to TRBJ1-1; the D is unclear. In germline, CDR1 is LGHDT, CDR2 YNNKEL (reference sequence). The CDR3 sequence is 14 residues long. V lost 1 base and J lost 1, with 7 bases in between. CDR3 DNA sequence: TGTGCCAGCAGCCAAGGTTTAGAGAACACTGAAGCTTTCTTT. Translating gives CASSQGLENTEAFF.

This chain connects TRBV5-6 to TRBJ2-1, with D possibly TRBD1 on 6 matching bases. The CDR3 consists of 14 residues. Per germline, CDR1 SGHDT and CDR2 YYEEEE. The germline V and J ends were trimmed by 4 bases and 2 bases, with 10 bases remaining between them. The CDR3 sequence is CASSPRDTYNEQFF. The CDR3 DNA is TGTGCCAGCAGCCCCCGGGACACCTACAATGAGCAGTTCTTC.

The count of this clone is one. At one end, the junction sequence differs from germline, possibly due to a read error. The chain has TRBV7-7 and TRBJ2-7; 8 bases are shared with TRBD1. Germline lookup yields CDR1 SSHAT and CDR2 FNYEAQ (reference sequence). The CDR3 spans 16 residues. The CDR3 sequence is CASSSEPPDRGGEQYF. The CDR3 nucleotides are TGTGCTAGCAGCTCAGAACCCCCCGACAGGGGTGGCGAGCAGTACTTC.

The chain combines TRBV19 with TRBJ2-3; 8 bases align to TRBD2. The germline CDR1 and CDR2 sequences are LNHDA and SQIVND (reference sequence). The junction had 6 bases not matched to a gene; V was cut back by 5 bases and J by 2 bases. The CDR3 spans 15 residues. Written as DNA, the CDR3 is TGTGCCAGTAGTGAAGGACTAGCACACACAGATACGCAGTATTTT. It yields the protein CASSEGLAHTDTQYF.

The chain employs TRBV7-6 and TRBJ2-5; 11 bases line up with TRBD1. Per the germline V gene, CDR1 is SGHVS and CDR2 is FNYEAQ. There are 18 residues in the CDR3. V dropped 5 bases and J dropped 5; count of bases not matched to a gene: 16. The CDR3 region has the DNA TGTGCCAGCAGCCGACTACCATCTTCGGGACAGGGGGTGGAGACCCAGTACTTC. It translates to CASSRLPSSGQGVETQYF.

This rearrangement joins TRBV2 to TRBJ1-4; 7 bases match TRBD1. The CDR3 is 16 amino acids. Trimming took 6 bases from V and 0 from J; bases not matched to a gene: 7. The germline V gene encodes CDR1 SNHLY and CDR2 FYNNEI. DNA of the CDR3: TGTGCCAGCAGGCCCGGGACAGCACCAACTAATGAAAAACTGTTTTTT. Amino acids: CASRPGTAPTNEKLFF.

The CDR3 reads CASRETARTGELFF. The CDR3 DNA follows: TGTGCCAGCAGGGAGACCGCCCGGACCGGGGAGCTGTTTTTT. The chain has TRBV2 and TRBJ2-2; unclear D gene. Germline V gene data show CDR1 as SNHLY and CDR2 as FYNNEI. V gave up 6 bases and J gave up 5 bases, with 13 bases separating them. This CDR3 has 14 residues.

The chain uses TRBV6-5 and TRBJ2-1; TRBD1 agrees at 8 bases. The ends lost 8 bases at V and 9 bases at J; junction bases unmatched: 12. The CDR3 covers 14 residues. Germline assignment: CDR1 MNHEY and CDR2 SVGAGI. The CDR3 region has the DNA TGTGCCAGCGGATGGACAGGGACCCTTATTGAGCAGTTCTTC. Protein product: CASGWTGTLIEQFF.

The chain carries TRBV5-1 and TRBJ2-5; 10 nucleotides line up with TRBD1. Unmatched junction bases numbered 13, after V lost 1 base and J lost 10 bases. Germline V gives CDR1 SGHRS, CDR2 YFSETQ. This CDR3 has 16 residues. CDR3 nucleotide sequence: TGCGCCAGCAGCTTGTACCGGCCGGGACAGGGGAGAGGCCAGTACTTC. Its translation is CASSLYRPGQGRGQYF. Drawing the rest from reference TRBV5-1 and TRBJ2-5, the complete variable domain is KAGVTQTPRYLIKTRGQQVTLSCSPISGHRSVSWYQQTPGQGLQFLFEYFSETQRNKGNFPGRFSGRQFSNSRSEMNVSTLELGDSALYLCASSLYRPGQGRGQYFGPGTRLLVL.

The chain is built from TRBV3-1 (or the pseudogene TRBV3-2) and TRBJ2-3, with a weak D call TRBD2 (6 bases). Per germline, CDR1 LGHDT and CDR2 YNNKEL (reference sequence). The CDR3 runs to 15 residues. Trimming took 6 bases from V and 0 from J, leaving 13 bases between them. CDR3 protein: CASSFGGTSTDTQYF. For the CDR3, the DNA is TGTGCCAGCAGTTTTGGGGGGACGAGCACAGATACGCAGTATTTT.

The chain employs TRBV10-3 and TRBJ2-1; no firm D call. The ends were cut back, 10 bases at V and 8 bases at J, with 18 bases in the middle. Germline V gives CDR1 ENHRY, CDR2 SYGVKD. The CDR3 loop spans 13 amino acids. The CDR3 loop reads CATRSPSFDEQFF. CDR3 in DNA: TGTGCCACCCGGAGCCCATCCTTCGATGAGCAGTTCTTC.

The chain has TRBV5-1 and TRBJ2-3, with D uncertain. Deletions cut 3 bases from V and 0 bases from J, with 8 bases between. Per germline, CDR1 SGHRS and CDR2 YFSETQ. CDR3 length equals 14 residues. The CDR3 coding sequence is TGCGCCAGCAGCTCCCATACTAGCACAGATACGCAGTATTTT. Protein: CASSSHTSTDTQYF.

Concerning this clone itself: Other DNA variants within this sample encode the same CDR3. CDR3 DNA: TGTGCCAGCAGTGTCGACAGCACCGGGGAGCTGTTTTTT. Its translation is CASSVDSTGELFF. V gene TRBV2 combines with J gene TRBJ2-2; D perhaps matches TRBD1 (5 bases). Germline CDR1 and CDR2: SNHLY and FYNNEI. The V end lost 4 bases, the J end lost 4 bases, and 7 bases lay between the germline ends. There are 13 residues in the CDR3.

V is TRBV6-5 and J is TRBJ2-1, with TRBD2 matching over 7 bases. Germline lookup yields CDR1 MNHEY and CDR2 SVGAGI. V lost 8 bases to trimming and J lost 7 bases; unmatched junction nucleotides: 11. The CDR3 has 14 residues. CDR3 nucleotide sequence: TGTGCCAGCGGTACCGGACTAGTCGTTAATGAGCAGTTCTTC. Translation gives CASGTGLVVNEQFF.

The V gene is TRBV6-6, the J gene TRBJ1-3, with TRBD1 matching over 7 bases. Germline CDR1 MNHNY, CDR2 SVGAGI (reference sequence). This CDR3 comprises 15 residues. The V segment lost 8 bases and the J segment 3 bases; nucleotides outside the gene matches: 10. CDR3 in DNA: TGTGCCAGCGTCAAAGACAGGGAATATGGAAACACCATATATTTT. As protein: CASVKDREYGNTIYF.